These 14 T cell receptor beta chains originate from one sample sequenced in a study of T cells in Graves' hyperthyroidism and ophthalmopathy. TCR beta CDR3 regions were amplified from RNA transcripts. TCR CDR3 underwent first-round RT-PCR with the HTBI primer set. One entry per CDR3 protein, called by TCRdb with MiXCR from the multiplex PCR reads. The sample holds hundreds of thousands of distinct CDR3 sequences, 14% seen once. Sequenced input: blood. These TCRs come from a woman aged 18-29 years with Graves' hyperthyroidism.

The sample holds many counts of this clonotype. This chain uses TRBV12-3 or TRBV12-4 with TRBJ1-3, with D hard to call. The germline V and J ends were trimmed by 5 bases and 3 bases, with 5 bases remaining between them. CDR3 size: 12 residues. The DNA of the CDR3 is TGTGCCAGCAGTCCAGTTGGAAACACCATATATTTT. It specifies CASSPVGNTIYF.

The table lists this clonotype with a few counts. The chain recombines TRBV20-1 with TRBJ1-5; TRBD1 matches at 9 bases. The V gene's germline CDR1 is DFQATT and CDR2 SNEGSKA (reference sequence). The CDR3 contains 15 residues. The ends lost 6 bases at V and 3 bases at J; junction bases unmatched: 9. CDR3 region: CSASKGQGTNQPQHF. Here the CDR3 DNA reads TGCAGTGCCAGCAAGGGACAGGGCACCAATCAGCCCCAGCATTTT.

The chain joins TRBV6-1 to TRBJ1-5; D is possibly TRBD1 (5 bases). V shed 6 bases and J shed 1 base, with 10 bases lying between them. CDR3 length equals 14 residues. Germline CDR1 and CDR2: MNHNS and SASEGT. The CDR3 DNA reads as TGTGCCAGCAGACCGGGGCGGAGCAATCAGCCCCAGCATTTT. This encodes CASRPGRSNQPQHF.

This clonotype was seen at least ten times. V gene TRBV20-1 combines with J gene TRBJ2-7; TRBD1 aligns across 8 bases. The trim removed 1 base at V and 4 bases at J, leaving 18 bases unmatched. The germline V gene encodes CDR1 DFQATT and CDR2 SNEGSKA (reference sequence). There are 18 residues in the CDR3. The DNA of the CDR3 is TGCAGTGCTAGAGTTTTGGGAGGTTGGCAGGGGGCTGAGTACGAGCAGTACTTC. Translating it yields CSARVLGGWQGAEYEQYF.

The rearrangement joins TRBV7-9 to TRBJ1-1; the D gene is possibly TRBD1 (6 bases). CDR3 length equals 14 residues. V was clipped by 5 bases and J by 10 bases, with 20 bases between them. Germline values: CDR1 SEHNR, CDR2 FQNEAQ (reference sequence). The CDR3 bases are TGTGCCAGCAGCCAACAGGGTCCGGGATCTGGAGCTTTCTTT. Residues: CASSQQGPGSGAFF.

This clonotype has a count of ten or more. This rearrangement joins TRBV2 to TRBJ1-2; 7 nucleotides agree with TRBD1. CDR3 length: 14 residues. Germline V gene lookup returns CDR1 SNHLY and CDR2 FYNNEI. J lost 2 bases, V lost 5 bases, and 5 bases had no gene match. CDR3 in DNA: TGTGCCAGCAGTCATCCGGGACAGAACTATGGCTACACCTTC. It encodes CASSHPGQNYGYTF.

This clonotype was recorded many times. The chain has TRBV5-1 and TRBJ2-3; no reliable D call. The CDR3 loop spans 13 amino acids. Germline assignment: CDR1 SGHRS and CDR2 YFSETQ. V was trimmed by 4 bases and J by 3 bases, leaving 9 bases between them. CDR3: CASSARQTDTQYF. The CDR3 DNA is TGCGCCAGCAGCGCACGACAAACAGATACGCAGTATTTT.

The sample holds many counts of this clonotype. This chain uses TRBV7-9 with TRBJ2-3; D might be TRBD1 (6 bases). From germline, CDR1 is SEHNR and CDR2 FQNEAQ (reference sequence). The V end lost 5 bases, the J end lost 3 bases, and 15 bases lay between the germline ends. The CDR3 totals 15 residues. The CDR3 nucleotides read TGTGCCAGCAGCCGCGAGCAGGGGCGGACAGATACGCAGTATTTT. This translates into CASSREQGRTDTQYF. Full variable domain (missing parts from reference TRBV7-9 and TRBJ2-3): DTGVSQNPRHKITKRGQNVTFRCDPISEHNRLYWYRQTLGQGPEFLTYFQNEAQLEKSRLLSDRFSAERPKGSFSTLEIQRTEQGDSAMYLCASSREQGRTDTQYFGPGTRLTVL.

This clonotype has a count of ten or more. The CDR3 is CASSPGQGASYNEQFF. CDR3 nucleotide sequence: TGTGCCAGCAGTCCGGGACAGGGGGCTTCCTACAATGAGCAGTTCTTC. The genes are TRBV2 and TRBJ2-1; 12 nucleotides match TRBD1. Trimming at V came to 5 bases and at J to 1 base, leaving 3 bases not matched to a gene. The V gene's germline CDR1 is SNHLY and CDR2 FYNNEI. There are 16 residues in the CDR3.

This chain links TRBV28 with TRBJ1-5, with D unclear. The CDR3 covers 12 residues. The ends were cut back, 2 bases at V and 8 bases at J, with 7 bases in the middle. Germline V gene data show CDR1 as MDHEN and CDR2 as SYDVKM. The CDR3: CASSLQPEPQHF. In DNA, the CDR3 is TGTGCCAGCAGTTTACAGCCGGAGCCCCAGCATTTT.

The CDR3 DNA is TGTGCCAGCAGCTTAGAAGCGCGTAAGCAGTTCTTC. As protein: CASSLEARKQFF. The V gene is TRBV7-2, the J gene TRBJ2-1; D gene unclear. CDR1 SGHTA and CDR2 FQGNSA come from the germline V gene. This CDR3 has 12 amino acids. V lost 1 base to trimming and J lost 11 bases, with 9 bases between them.

The chain combines TRBV4-2 with TRBJ1-2; possibly TRBD1 for D (6 bases). The CDR3 totals 16 residues. V lost 1 base and J 0 bases, leaving 12 bases between the germline ends. Germline CDR1 is LGHNA and CDR2 is YNFKEQ. The CDR3 sequence is CASSQAGRGANYGYTF. CDR3 in DNA: TGTGCCAGCAGCCAAGCTGGCAGGGGAGCTAACTATGGCTACACCTTC.

This clonotype appeared many times. This rearrangement joins TRBV7-9 to TRBJ1-1, with D unclear. The V end was cut by 5 bases, the J end by 10 bases, with 14 bases between. The CDR3 spans 12 residues. Germline CDR1 SEHNR, CDR2 FQNEAQ (reference sequence). CDR3 protein: CASSRYEVGAFF. Here the CDR3 DNA reads TGTGCCAGCAGCCGCTACGAGGTAGGAGCTTTCTTT.

This clonotype has only a few counts. This chain uses TRBV2 with TRBJ2-7, with 9 bases lining up with TRBD1. The CDR3 is 14 amino acids. Germline V gene lookup returns CDR1 SNHLY and CDR2 FYNNEI. The V and J ends lost 6 bases and 2 bases, in that order; junction bases with no gene match: 5. The CDR3 spells CASSADRGAYEQYF. CDR3 sequence (DNA): TGTGCCAGCAGCGCCGACAGGGGGGCCTACGAGCAGTACTTC. Drawing the rest from reference TRBV2 and TRBJ2-7, the complete variable domain is EPEVTQTPSHQVTQMGQEVILRCVPISNHLYFYWYRQILGQKVEFLVSFYNNEISEKSEIFDDQFSVERPDGSNFTLKIRSTKLEDSAMYFCASSADRGAYEQYFGPGTRLTVT.